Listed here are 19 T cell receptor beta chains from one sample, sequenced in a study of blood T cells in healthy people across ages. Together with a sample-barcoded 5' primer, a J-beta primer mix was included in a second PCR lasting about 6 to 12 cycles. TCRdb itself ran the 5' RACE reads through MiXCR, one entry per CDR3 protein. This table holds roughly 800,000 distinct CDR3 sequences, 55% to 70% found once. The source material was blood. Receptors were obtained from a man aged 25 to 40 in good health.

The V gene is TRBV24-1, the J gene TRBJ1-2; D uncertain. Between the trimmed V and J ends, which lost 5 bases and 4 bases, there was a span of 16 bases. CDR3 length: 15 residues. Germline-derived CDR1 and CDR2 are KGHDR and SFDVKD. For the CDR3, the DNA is TGTGCCACCAGTGCTTGGACGGGAGGGTTCTATGGCTACACCTTC. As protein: CATSAWTGGFYGYTF.

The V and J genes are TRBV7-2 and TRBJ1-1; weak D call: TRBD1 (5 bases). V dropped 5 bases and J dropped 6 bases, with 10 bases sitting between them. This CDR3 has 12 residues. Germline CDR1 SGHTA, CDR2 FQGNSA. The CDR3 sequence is CASSRGGAEAFF. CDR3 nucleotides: TGTGCCAGCAGCCGCGGAGGGGCTGAAGCTTTCTTT.

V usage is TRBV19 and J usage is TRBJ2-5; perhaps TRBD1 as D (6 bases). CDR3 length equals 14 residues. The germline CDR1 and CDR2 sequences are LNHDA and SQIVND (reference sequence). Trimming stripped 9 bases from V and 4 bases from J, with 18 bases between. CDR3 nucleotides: TGTGCCAGAGGGCCCGCAGGGGCGGGAGAGACCCAGTACTTC. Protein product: CARGPAGAGETQYF.

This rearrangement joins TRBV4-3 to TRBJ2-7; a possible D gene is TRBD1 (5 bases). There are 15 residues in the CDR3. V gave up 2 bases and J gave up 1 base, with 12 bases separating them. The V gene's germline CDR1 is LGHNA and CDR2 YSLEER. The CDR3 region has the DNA TGCGCCAGCAGCCAACAAATAGGGGATTCCTACGAGCAGTACTTC. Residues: CASSQQIGDSYEQYF.

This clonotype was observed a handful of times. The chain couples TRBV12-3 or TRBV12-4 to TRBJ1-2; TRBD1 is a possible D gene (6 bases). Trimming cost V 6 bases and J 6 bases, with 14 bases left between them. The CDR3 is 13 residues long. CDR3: CASSAGAVNGYTF. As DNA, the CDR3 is TGTGCCAGCAGCGCAGGGGCTGTGAATGGCTACACCTTC.

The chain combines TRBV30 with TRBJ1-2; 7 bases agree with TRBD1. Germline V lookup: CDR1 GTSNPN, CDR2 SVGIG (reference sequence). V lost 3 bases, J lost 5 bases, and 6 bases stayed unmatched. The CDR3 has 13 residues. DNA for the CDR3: TGTGCCTGGAGGCAGGGGGGTTGGTATGGCTACACCTTC. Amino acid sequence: CAWRQGGWYGYTF.

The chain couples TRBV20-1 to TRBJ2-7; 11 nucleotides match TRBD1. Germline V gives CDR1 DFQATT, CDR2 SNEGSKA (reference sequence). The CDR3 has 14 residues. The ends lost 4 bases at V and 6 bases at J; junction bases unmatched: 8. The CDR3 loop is CSATLDRGRSEQYF. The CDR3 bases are TGCAGTGCTACCCTGGACAGGGGGCGATCCGAGCAGTACTTC.

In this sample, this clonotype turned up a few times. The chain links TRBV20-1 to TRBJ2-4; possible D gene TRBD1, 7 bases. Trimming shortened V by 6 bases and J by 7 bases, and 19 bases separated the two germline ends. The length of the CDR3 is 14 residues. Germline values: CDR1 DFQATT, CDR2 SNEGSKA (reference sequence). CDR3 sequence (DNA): TGCAGTGCCATAACCTTCCAGGGGGGCAACATTCAGTACTTC. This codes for CSAITFQGGNIQYF.

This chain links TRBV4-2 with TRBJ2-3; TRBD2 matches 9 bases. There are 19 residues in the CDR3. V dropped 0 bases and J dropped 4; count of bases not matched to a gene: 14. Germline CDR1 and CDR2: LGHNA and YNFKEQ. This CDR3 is CASSQDRMREGFGADTQYF. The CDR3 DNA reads TGTGCCAGCAGCCAAGATCGGATGCGGGAGGGCTTCGGTGCAGATACGCAGTATTTT.

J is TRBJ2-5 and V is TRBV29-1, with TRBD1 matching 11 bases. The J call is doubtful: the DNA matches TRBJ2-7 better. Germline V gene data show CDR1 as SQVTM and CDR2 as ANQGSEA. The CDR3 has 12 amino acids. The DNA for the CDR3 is TGCAGCGCCCGGACAGGGGGCGGCGAGCAGTACTTC. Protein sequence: CSARTGGGEQYF.

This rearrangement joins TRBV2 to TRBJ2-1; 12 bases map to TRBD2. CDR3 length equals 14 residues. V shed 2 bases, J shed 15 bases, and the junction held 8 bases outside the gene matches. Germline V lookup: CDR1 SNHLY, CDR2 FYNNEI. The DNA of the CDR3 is TGTGCCAGCAGTGAAATTCCTAGCGGGAGGGATCGGTTCTTC. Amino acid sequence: CASSEIPSGRDRFF.

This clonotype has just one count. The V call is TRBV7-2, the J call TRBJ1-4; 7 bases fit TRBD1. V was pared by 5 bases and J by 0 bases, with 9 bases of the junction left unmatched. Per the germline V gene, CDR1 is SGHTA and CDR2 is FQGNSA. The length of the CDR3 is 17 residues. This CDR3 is CASSRRTGGATNEKLFF. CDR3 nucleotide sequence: TGTGCCAGCAGCCGACGGACAGGCGGTGCAACTAATGAAAAACTGTTTTTT.

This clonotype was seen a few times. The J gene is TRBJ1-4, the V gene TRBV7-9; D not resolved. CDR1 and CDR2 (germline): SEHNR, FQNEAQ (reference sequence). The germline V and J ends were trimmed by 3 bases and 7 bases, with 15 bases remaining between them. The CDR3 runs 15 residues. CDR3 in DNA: TGTGCCAGCAGCTTGGGCCCCCAGGCGGGTGAAAAACTGTTTTTT. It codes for CASSLGPQAGEKLFF.

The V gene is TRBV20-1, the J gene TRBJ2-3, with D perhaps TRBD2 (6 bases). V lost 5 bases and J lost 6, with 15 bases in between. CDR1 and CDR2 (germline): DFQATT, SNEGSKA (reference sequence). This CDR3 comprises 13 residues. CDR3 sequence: CSASLGGMDTQYF. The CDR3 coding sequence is TGCAGTGCTTCGTTGGGGGGAATGGATACGCAGTATTTT.

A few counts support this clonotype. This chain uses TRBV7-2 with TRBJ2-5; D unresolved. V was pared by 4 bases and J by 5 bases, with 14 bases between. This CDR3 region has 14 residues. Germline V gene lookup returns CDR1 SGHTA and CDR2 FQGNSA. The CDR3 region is CASSSWSWDETQYF. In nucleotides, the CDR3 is TGTGCCAGCAGCTCCTGGAGCTGGGATGAGACCCAGTACTTC.

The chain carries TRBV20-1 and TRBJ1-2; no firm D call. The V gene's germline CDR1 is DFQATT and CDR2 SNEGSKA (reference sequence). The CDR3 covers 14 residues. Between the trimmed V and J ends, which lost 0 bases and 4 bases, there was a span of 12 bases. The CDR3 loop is CSAREADRSYGYTF. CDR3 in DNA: TGCAGTGCTAGAGAGGCAGATCGGTCCTATGGCTACACCTTC.

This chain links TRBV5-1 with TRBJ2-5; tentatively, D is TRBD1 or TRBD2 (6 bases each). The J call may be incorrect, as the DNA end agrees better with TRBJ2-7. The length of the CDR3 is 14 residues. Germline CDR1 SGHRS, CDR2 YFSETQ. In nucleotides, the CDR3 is TGCGCCAGCAGCGGAGACCAAGGGGGGCCCGAGCAGTACTTC. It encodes CASSGDQGGPEQYF.

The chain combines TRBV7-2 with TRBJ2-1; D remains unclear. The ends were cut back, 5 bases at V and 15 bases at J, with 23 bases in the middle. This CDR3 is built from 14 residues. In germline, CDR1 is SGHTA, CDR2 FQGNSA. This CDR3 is CASSLRQGPGQGFF. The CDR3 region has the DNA TGTGCCAGCAGCCTAAGACAAGGGCCAGGTCAAGGGTTCTTC.

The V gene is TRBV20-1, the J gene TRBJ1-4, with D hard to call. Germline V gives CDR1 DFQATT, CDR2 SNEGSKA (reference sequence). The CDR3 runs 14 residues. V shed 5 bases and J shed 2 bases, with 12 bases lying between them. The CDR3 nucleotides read TGCAGTGCTGAGCCCAGATTTACTAATGAAAAACTGTTTTTT. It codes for CSAEPRFTNEKLFF.